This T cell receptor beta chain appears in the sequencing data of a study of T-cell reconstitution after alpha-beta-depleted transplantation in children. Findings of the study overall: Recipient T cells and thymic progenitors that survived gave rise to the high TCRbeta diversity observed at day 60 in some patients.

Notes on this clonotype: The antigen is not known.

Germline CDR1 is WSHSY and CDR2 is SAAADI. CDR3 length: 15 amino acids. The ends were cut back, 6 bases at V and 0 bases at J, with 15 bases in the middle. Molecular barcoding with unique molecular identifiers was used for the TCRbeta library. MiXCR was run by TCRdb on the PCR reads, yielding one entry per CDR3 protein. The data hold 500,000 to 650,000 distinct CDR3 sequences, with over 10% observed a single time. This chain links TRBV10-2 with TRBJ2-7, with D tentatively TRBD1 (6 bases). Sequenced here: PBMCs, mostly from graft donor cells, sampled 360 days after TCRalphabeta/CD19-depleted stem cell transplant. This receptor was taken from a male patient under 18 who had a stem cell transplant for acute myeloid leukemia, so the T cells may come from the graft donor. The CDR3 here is CASRNRAPSSYEQYF. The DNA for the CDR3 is TGCGCCAGCAGGAACAGGGCCCCTAGCTCCTACGAGCAGTACTTC.